This TCR beta chain was identified in a study of PD-1 blockade in classical Hodgkin lymphoma. TCRdb keeps only in-frame clones here, not all; method: immunoSEQ multiplex PCR. The sample includes 15,000 to 16,000 clones, approximately 83% of them seen just once. Germline V gene data show CDR1 as LNHDA and CDR2 as SQIVND (reference sequence). V lost 7 bases and J lost 0; bases outside the gene matches: 13. CDR3 size: 17 residues. With no exception, relapse followed autologous stem cell transplantation in all patients, and brentuximab vedotin exposure varied. The clonotype comes from a human donor with classical Hodgkin lymphoma. The specimen comprised peripheral blood mononuclear cells (PBMCs), sampled before the second cycle of nivolumab. This sequence joins TRBV19 and TRBJ1-2; TRBD1 aligns across 8 bases. Here the CDR3 reads CASTPRGTGYANYGYTF. CDR3 DNA: TGTGCCAGTACCCCTCGAGGGACAGGCTATGCTAACTATGGCTACACCTTC.